The 8 T cell receptor beta chains presented below share a single source sample, sequenced in a study of T cell responses to AZD1222 COVID-19 vaccine (dated by TCRdb to the early 2020s). What this sample's time point label stands for: about 28 days (+/-7) after the second vaccine dose. Library preparation employed the immunoSEQ multiplex PCR assay. Not all clones reach the TCRdb copy of this immuneACCESS table, which keeps in-frame sequences only. Checked studies attribute under half of the gap to unresolved V genes and leave the rest unexplained. The sample contains just over 150,000 clones, around 87% of them found a single time. The top ten clones comprise roughly a tenth of the sample. This sample comprised peripheral blood, obtained 28 days after the second AZD1222 dose. All receptors derive from an adult who received the AZD1222 COVID-19 vaccine.

The rearrangement uses TRBV2 and TRBJ1-1; TRBD1 matches at 10 bases. The CDR3 has 15 amino acids. J lost 5 bases, V lost 6 bases, and 9 bases had no gene match. CDR1 is SNHLY and CDR2 is FYNNEI in the germline V gene. The CDR3 DNA is TGTGCCAGCAGGGTAGCCAGGACAGGGGGGACTGAAGCTTTCTTT. It yields the protein CASRVARTGGTEAFF. Together with reference TRBV2 and TRBJ1-1, the CDR3 gives the full variable domain: EPEVTQTPSHQVTQMGQEVILRCVPISNHLYFYWYRQILGQKVEFLVSFYNNEISEKSEIFDDQFSVERPDGSNFTLKIRSTKLEDSAMYFCASRVARTGGTEAFFGQGTRLTVV.

This clone was counted once. CDR3 in amino acids: CAWSSGAGRIAMGYGYTF. CDR3 bases: TGTGCCTGGAGTTCAGGTGCCGGGAGGATAGCAATGGGCTATGGCTACACCTTC. V gene TRBV30 combines with J gene TRBJ1-2; D not certain. The CDR3 sequence is 18 residues long. The ends were cut back, 2 bases at V and 4 bases at J, with 26 bases in the middle. Germline-derived CDR1 and CDR2 are GTSNPN and SVGIG (reference sequence). Full variable domain (rest looked up from reference TRBV30 and TRBJ1-2): SQTIHQWPATLVQPVGSPLSLECTVEGTSNPNLYWYRQAAGRGLQLLFYSVGIGQISSEVPQNLSASRPQDRQFILSSKKLLLSDSGFYLCAWSSGAGRIAMGYGYTFGSGTRLTVV.

The chain employs TRBV15 and TRBJ2-7; D not resolved. Per the germline V gene, CDR1 is LNHNV and CDR2 is YYDKDF (reference sequence). V shed 0 bases and J shed 0 bases, with 15 bases lying between them. The CDR3 runs to 17 residues. CDR3 bases: TGTGCCACCAGCAGAGATGAGAAGGTACTAAGCTCCTACGAGCAGTACTTC. Protein: CATSRDEKVLSSYEQYF.

The chain combines TRBV20-1 with TRBJ1-1, with D possibly being TRBD1 (5 bases). CDR1 is DFQATT and CDR2 is SNEGSKA in the germline V gene (reference sequence). This CDR3 has 10 amino acids. The V end lost 6 bases, the J end lost 11 bases, and 13 bases lay between the germline ends. The CDR3 bases are TGCAGTGCCAGACAGTCAGCGGCTTTCTTT. Translating gives CSARQSAAFF.

The chain employs TRBV29-1 and TRBJ2-7; maybe TRBD2 (6 bases). The ends were cut back, 6 bases at V and 7 bases at J, with 22 bases in the middle. Germline lookup yields CDR1 SQVTM and CDR2 ANQGSEA. The CDR3 is 14 amino acids. The CDR3 spells CSVRSSVGPTEQYF. In nucleotides, the CDR3 is TGCAGCGTAAGATCTAGCGTGGGGCCTACGGAGCAGTACTTC.

The chain has TRBV30 and TRBJ2-7; D possibly corresponds to TRBD2 (7 bases). Trimming stripped 3 bases from V and 2 bases from J, with 17 bases between. Germline V gene data show CDR1 as GTSNPN and CDR2 as SVGIG (reference sequence). This CDR3 has 15 residues. The CDR3 loop is CAWSGGLAATYEQYF. The CDR3 DNA is TGTGCCTGGAGCGGGGGGCTAGCGGCGACCTACGAGCAGTACTTC.

The rearrangement uses TRBV7-3 and TRBJ2-2; 14 bases are a match to TRBD2. The CDR3 is 16 residues long. V shed 5 bases, J shed 8 bases, and the junction held 7 bases outside the gene matches. Germline V gives CDR1 SGHTA, CDR2 FQGTGA. The CDR3 reads CASSVGTSGRGGELFF. CDR3 in DNA: TGTGCCAGCAGCGTCGGGACTAGCGGGAGAGGAGGGGAGCTGTTTTTT.

This rearrangement joins TRBV7-9 to TRBJ1-5; the D is unclear. The CDR3 consists of 13 residues. V was clipped by 7 bases and J by 9 bases, with 16 bases between them. Germline values: CDR1 SEHNR, CDR2 FQNEAQ (reference sequence). This CDR3 reads CASNGEREGPQHF. Written as DNA, the CDR3 is TGTGCCAGCAATGGGGAGAGGGAAGGGCCCCAGCATTTT.